This T cell receptor beta chain was sequenced during a study of shared clonotypes between healthy human individuals. Study-level background: Every donor yielded three CD4 naive, three CD4 memory, two CD8 naive and one CD8 memory plate.

The assay used deep level. Every subset had its genomic DNA shared out evenly among several immunoSEQ plates. Clones were read by immunoSEQ multiplex PCR, and TCRdb kept only the in-frame ones, dropping some. The sample lists millions of clones, approximately 90% occurring once. CDR3 length equals 16 residues. Trimming stripped 4 bases from V and 2 bases from J, with 17 bases between. The germline V gene encodes CDR1 SGDLS and CDR2 YYNGEE. The origin of this receptor is a man aged 18 to 30 in good health. Material for sequencing was naive CD4+ T cells sorted from blood. The subset: CD45RA+ positively selected. The chain links TRBV9 to TRBJ2-3; D perhaps matches TRBD2 (6 bases). The CDR3 DNA reads as TGTGCCAGCAGCCCTCTCGGAGGGGTGTCCACAGATACGCAGTATTTT. Its protein is CASSPLGGVSTDTQYF.